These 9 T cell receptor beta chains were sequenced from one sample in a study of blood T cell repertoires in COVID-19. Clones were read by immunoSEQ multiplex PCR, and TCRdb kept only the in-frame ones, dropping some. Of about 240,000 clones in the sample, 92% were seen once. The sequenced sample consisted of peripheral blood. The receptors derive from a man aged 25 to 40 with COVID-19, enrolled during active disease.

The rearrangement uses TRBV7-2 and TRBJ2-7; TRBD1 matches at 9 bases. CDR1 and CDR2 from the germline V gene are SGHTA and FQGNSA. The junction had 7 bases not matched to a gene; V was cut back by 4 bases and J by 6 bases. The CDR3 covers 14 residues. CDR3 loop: CASSWTGQGFEQYF. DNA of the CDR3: TGTGCCAGCAGCTGGACGGGACAGGGTTTCGAGCAGTACTTC.

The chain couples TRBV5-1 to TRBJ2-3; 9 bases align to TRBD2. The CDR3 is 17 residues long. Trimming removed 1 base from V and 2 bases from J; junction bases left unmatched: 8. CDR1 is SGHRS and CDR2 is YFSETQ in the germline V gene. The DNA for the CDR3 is TGCGCCAGCAGCTTGAATGGCGGGGGGGCAAACACAGATACGCAGTATTTT. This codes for CASSLNGGGANTDTQYF.

The CDR3 DNA is TGTGCCAGCAGTGAATCCAGGGCGTACGCTGAAGCTTTCTTT. It encodes CASSESRAYAEAFF. V gene TRBV25-1 combines with J gene TRBJ1-1, with D perhaps TRBD1 (5 bases). This CDR3 comprises 14 residues. The germline V gene encodes CDR1 MGHDK and CDR2 SYGVNS. Trimming removed 1 base at V and 6 bases at J, with 12 bases between.

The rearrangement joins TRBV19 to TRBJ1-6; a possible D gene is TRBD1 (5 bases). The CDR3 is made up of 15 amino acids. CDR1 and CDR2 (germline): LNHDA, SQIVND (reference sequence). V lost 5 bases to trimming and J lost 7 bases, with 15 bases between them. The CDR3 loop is CASSSEVRGNSPLHF. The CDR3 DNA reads TGTGCCAGTAGTTCCGAGGTTAGGGGAAATTCACCCCTCCACTTT.

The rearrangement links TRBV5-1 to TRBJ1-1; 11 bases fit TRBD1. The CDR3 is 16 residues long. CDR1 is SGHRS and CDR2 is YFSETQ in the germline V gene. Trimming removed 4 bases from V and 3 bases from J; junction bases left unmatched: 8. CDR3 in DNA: TGCGCCAGCAGCCCCGGGACAGGGGGAAAGTACACTGAAGCTTTCTTT. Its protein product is CASSPGTGGKYTEAFF.

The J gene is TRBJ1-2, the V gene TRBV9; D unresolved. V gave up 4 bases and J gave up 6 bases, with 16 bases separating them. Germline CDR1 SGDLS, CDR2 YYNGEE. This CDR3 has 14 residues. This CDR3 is CASSPGSWQNGYTF. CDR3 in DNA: TGTGCCAGCAGCCCAGGTTCATGGCAGAATGGCTACACCTTC.

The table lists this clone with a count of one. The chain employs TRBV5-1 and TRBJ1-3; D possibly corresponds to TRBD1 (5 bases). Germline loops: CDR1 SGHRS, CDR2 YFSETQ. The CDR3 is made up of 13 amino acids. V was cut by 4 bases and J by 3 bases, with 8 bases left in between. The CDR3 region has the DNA TGCGCCAGCAGCACCGACAGTGGAAACACCATATATTTT. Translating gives CASSTDSGNTIYF.

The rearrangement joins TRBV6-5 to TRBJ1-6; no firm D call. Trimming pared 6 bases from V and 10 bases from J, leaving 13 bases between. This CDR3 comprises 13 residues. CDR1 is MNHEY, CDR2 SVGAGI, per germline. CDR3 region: CASRPGISSPLHF. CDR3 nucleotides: TGTGCCAGCAGACCGGGGATAAGCTCACCCCTCCACTTT.

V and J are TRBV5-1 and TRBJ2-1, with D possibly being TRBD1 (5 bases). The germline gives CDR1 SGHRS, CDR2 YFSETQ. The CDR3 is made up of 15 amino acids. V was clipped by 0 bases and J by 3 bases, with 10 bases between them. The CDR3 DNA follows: TGCGCCAGCAGCTTGGTCGCGACAGACTACAATGAGCAGTTCTTC. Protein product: CASSLVATDYNEQFF.